A selection of T cell receptor beta chains follows, all from one sample in a study of blood T cell repertoires in COVID-19. Produced via immunoSEQ multiplex PCR; TCRdb's table is partial and in-frame only. The sample contains just over 300,000 clones, roughly 90% of which appear only once. Sequenced sample: peripheral blood. The receptors originated from a young woman with COVID-19, enrolled during active disease. CDR3s include the opening cysteine and the closing phenylalanine or tryptophan. Fields, in order: clone size, D gene, V gene, J gene, CDR3 length, CDR3 protein, CDR3 DNA. A D gene is named only where the DNA matches it firmly. Rows may omit the clone size; those that give it use once, few, many or a size class.

size: .
D: TRBD1
V: TRBV10-3
J: TRBJ2-3
length: 16
CDR3: CAISDPDRRFTDTQYF
DNA: TGTGCCATCAGTGACCCGGACAGGAGATTCACAGATACGCAGTATTTT

size: .
D: .
V: TRBV15
J: TRBJ1-2
length: 14
CDR3: CATSSDRGYNGYTF
DNA: TGTGCCACCAGCAGCGATAGGGGGTATAATGGCTACACCTTC

size: .
D: TRBD1
V: TRBV28
J: TRBJ1-6
length: 16
CDR3: CASSQDRGRFNSPLHF
DNA: TGTGCCAGCAGTCAAGACAGGGGGCGTTTTAATTCACCCCTCCACTTT

size: .
D: .
V: TRBV18
J: TRBJ2-7
length: 14
CDR3: CASSPRWQVYEQYF
DNA: TGTGCCAGCTCACCAAGGTGGCAGGTTTACGAGCAGTACTTC

size: .
D: .
V: TRBV19
J: TRBJ2-3
length: 14
CDR3: CASRQGLGTDTQYF
DNA: TGTGCCAGTAGACAGGGATTGGGCACAGATACGCAGTATTTT

size: few
D: .
V: TRBV28
J: TRBJ1-2
length: 12
CDR3: CASHSSNYGYTF
DNA: TGTGCCAGCCACAGTTCTAACTATGGCTACACCTTC

size: .
D: .
V: TRBV3-1/TRBV3-2
J: TRBJ1-6
length: 14
CDR3: CASSQDWESSPLHF
DNA: TGTGCCAGCAGCCAAGATTGGGAGTCTTCACCCCTCCACTTT

size: .
D: TRBD1
V: TRBV7-3
J: TRBJ1-1
length: 14
CDR3: CASSSGGGDTEAFF
DNA: TGTGCCAGCAGCTCAGGGGGCGGGGACACTGAAGCTTTCTTT

size: .
D: .
V: TRBV4-1
J: TRBJ2-1
length: 14
CDR3: CASSQARLNNEQFF
DNA: TGCGCCAGCAGCCAAGCTAGACTCAACAATGAGCAGTTCTTC

size: .
D: .
V: TRBV5-5
J: TRBJ1-2
length: 13
CDR3: CASTLEGGDGYTF
DNA: TGTGCCAGCACGCTCGAGGGCGGTGATGGCTACACCTTC

size: .
D: .
V: TRBV11-3
J: TRBJ2-5
length: 12
CDR3: CASSLGRGTQYF
DNA: TGTGCCAGCAGCTTGGGTAGAGGGACCCAGTACTTC

size: .
D: TRBD1
V: TRBV27
J: TRBJ1-1
length: 15
CDR3: CASSPMEGQGVGAFF
DNA: TGTGCCAGCAGTCCGATGGAGGGACAGGGGGTCGGAGCTTTCTTT

size: .
D: .
V: TRBV2
J: TRBJ2-3
length: 11
CDR3: CASGEWDTQYF
DNA: TGTGCCAGCGGGGAGTGGGATACGCAGTATTTT

size: .
D: .
V: TRBV6-1
J: TRBJ1-1
length: 16
CDR3: CASSESGPGGGTEAFF
DNA: TGTGCCAGCAGTGAAAGCGGCCCTGGGGGGGGCACTGAAGCTTTCTTT

size: .
D: .
V: TRBV7-3
J: TRBJ2-5
length: 16
CDR3: CASSLTAGARRETQYF
DNA: TGTGCCAGCAGCTTAACCGCAGGGGCCCGGAGGGAGACCCAGTACTTC

size: .
D: TRBD1
V: TRBV4-1
J: TRBJ2-7
length: 16
CDR3: CASSQQAQGVSYEQYF
DNA: TGCGCCAGCAGCCAACAGGCACAGGGGGTGTCCTACGAGCAGTACTTC

size: .
D: TRBD2
V: TRBV18
J: TRBJ2-1
length: 16
CDR3: CASSPPEAGGYNEQFF
DNA: TGTGCCAGCTCACCACCGGAAGCGGGGGGATACAATGAGCAGTTCTTC

size: .
D: .
V: TRBV5-1
J: TRBJ2-1
length: 15
CDR3: CASSPAPARNNEQFF
DNA: TGCGCCAGCAGCCCTGCCCCAGCGAGAAACAATGAGCAGTTCTTC

size: .
D: TRBD2
V: TRBV19
J: TRBJ2-1
length: 18
CDR3: CASSAGLAGGKNDNEQFF
DNA: TGTGCCAGTAGTGCGGGACTAGCGGGGGGGAAAAATGACAATGAGCAGTTCTTC

size: .
D: .
V: TRBV29-1
J: TRBJ1-2
length: 11
CDR3: CSVRVLSGYTF
DNA: TGCAGCGTCAGGGTCTTAAGCGGCTACACCTTC

size: .
D: TRBD1
V: TRBV19
J: TRBJ1-1
length: 14
CDR3: CATNAGTANTEAFF
DNA: TGTGCCACGAACGCCGGGACAGCGAACACTGAAGCTTTCTTT

size: once
D: .
V: TRBV6-1
J: TRBJ1-2
length: 14
CDR3: CASSDLVGSGSYTF
DNA: TGTGCCAGCAGTGATTTGGTAGGATCCGGGAGCTACACCTTC

size: .
D: .
V: TRBV5-8
J: TRBJ2-2
length: 16
CDR3: CASSLVGQGNTGELFF
DNA: TGTGCCAGCAGCTTGGTCGGTCAGGGGAACACCGGGGAGCTGTTTTTT

size: .
D: .
V: TRBV1
J: TRBJ1-5
length: 16
CDR3: CTSSQGRGYSNQPQHF
DNA: TGCACCAGCAGCCAAGGGAGGGGATATAGCAATCAGCCCCAGCATTTT

size: once
D: .
V: TRBV7-9
J: TRBJ1-2
length: 13
CDR3: CASSQAGVGGYTF
DNA: TGTGCCAGCAGCCAGGCGGGGGTGGGCGGCTACACCTTC

size: once
D: TRBD1
V: TRBV9
J: TRBJ1-2
length: 16
CDR3: CASSVGGTGGGYGYTF
DNA: TGTGCCAGCAGCGTAGGTGGGACAGGGGGGGGCTATGGCTACACCTTC

size: .
D: TRBD1
V: TRBV4-1
J: TRBJ1-2
length: 15
CDR3: CASSLTGDVDYGYTF
DNA: TGCGCCAGCAGTCTAACAGGGGACGTTGACTATGGCTACACCTTC

size: .
D: .
V: TRBV4-2
J: TRBJ1-3
length: 15
CDR3: CASSQVRISGNTIYF
DNA: TGTGCCAGCAGCCAAGTCAGGATATCTGGAAACACCATATATTTT

size: .
D: .
V: TRBV7-2
J: TRBJ2-5
length: 13
CDR3: CASSTGSGGTQYF
DNA: TGTGCCAGCAGCACAGGGTCGGGCGGGACCCAGTACTTC

size: few
D: .
V: TRBV6-5
J: TRBJ1-1
length: 15
CDR3: CASRLPRTDNTEAFF
DNA: TGTGCCAGCAGATTACCGCGGACAGATAACACTGAAGCTTTCTTT

size: .
D: TRBD1
V: TRBV28
J: TRBJ1-1
length: 14
CDR3: CASALQGAMAEAFF
DNA: TGTGCCAGTGCCCTCCAGGGGGCCATGGCTGAAGCTTTCTTT

size: .
D: TRBD1
V: TRBV6-5
J: TRBJ2-2
length: 16
CDR3: CASSFDYGTATGELFF
DNA: TGTGCCAGCAGTTTCGATTACGGGACAGCCACCGGGGAGCTGTTTTTT

size: .
D: TRBD1
V: TRBV6-1
J: TRBJ1-2
length: 19
CDR3: CASSEARGRQGVANYGYTF
DNA: TGTGCCAGCAGTGAAGCCAGGGGGAGACAGGGGGTGGCTAACTATGGCTACACCTTC

size: .
D: TRBD1
V: TRBV18
J: TRBJ1-2
length: 16
CDR3: CASSPTRQGQRYGYTF
DNA: TGTGCCAGCTCACCAACGCGACAGGGCCAAAGGTATGGCTACACCTTC

size: few
D: .
V: TRBV30
J: TRBJ1-5
length: 13
CDR3: CAWSVQGNQPQHF
DNA: TGTGCCTGGTCGGTCCAGGGCAATCAGCCCCAGCATTTT

size: .
D: .
V: TRBV18
J: TRBJ1-2
length: 15
CDR3: CASSPRNSKNYGYTF
DNA: TGTGCCAGCTCACCACGTAACAGCAAAAACTATGGCTACACCTTC

size: .
D: .
V: TRBV11-3
J: TRBJ1-1
length: 12
CDR3: CASSTSNTEAFF
DNA: TGTGCCAGCAGCACTTCTAACACTGAAGCTTTCTTT

size: .
D: .
V: TRBV28
J: TRBJ1-2
length: 12
CDR3: CASTIGLYGYTF
DNA: TGTGCCAGCACCATCGGACTCTATGGCTACACCTTC

size: .
D: .
V: TRBV6-2/TRBV6-3
J: TRBJ2-5
length: 14
CDR3: CASSYGGAQETQYF
DNA: TGTGCCAGCAGTTACGGCGGGGCCCAAGAGACCCAGTACTTC

size: few
D: TRBD1
V: TRBV3-1/TRBV3-2
J: TRBJ1-6
length: 15
CDR3: CASSRTGGRNSPLHF
DNA: TGTGCCAGCAGCCGGACAGGGGGTCGTAATTCACCCCTCCACTTT

size: .
D: TRBD1
V: TRBV2
J: TRBJ1-4
length: 14
CDR3: CASGRQGGAEKLFF
DNA: TGTGCCAGCGGGAGACAGGGGGGGGCTGAAAAACTGTTTTTT

size: .
D: .
V: TRBV19
J: TRBJ1-1
length: 13
CDR3: CATRGRGDTEAFF
DNA: TGTGCCACGAGGGGGAGGGGGGACACTGAAGCTTTCTTT

size: few
D: TRBD1
V: TRBV13
J: TRBJ2-5
length: 13
CDR3: CASSRTGDETQYF
DNA: TGTGCCAGCAGCCGGACAGGCGACGAGACCCAGTACTTC

size: .
D: TRBD1
V: TRBV30
J: TRBJ1-2
length: 16
CDR3: CAWEGYRGRNSYGYTF
DNA: TGTGCCTGGGAAGGATACAGGGGGCGGAATAGCTATGGCTACACCTTC

size: .
D: .
V: TRBV6-2/TRBV6-3
J: TRBJ1-1
length: 14
CDR3: CASTPHRRNTEAFF
DNA: TGTGCCAGCACCCCCCACAGGAGGAACACTGAAGCTTTCTTT

size: .
D: .
V: TRBV10-3
J: TRBJ2-1
length: 15
CDR3: CAISEFQGMDNEQFF
DNA: TGTGCCATCAGTGAGTTCCAGGGGATGGACAATGAGCAGTTCTTC

size: .
D: .
V: TRBV5-4
J: TRBJ2-1
length: 14
CDR3: CASTIQGAGNEQFF
DNA: TGTGCCAGCACCATACAGGGTGCGGGCAATGAGCAGTTCTTC

size: .
D: TRBD1
V: TRBV28
J: TRBJ2-7
length: 15
CDR3: CASSLQQGASYEQYF
DNA: TGTGCCAGCAGTTTACAACAGGGGGCCTCCTACGAGCAGTACTTC